A single sample is the source of the 27 T cell receptor beta chains below, sequenced in a study of PD-L1 blockade in urothelial cancer (dated by TCRdb to the late 2010s). The library was made by the immunoSEQ multiplex PCR assay. The clones in this table, taken by TCRdb from immuneACCESS, are in-frame only. Not every clone is retained; where verified, under half of the shortfall comes from an unresolved V gene, and the cause of the rest is unknown. This sample gives 46,000 or so clones in total; roughly nine tenths of them show up just once. Around 8% of the sample belongs to the ten largest clones. The material sequenced was PBMCs, taken around atezolizumab (anti-PD-L1) treatment. The receptors come from a man aged 55 to 70 with urothelial cancer.

In its sample, this clone was seen once. This sequence joins TRBV6-5 and TRBJ2-5, with 8 nucleotides matching TRBD2. CDR1 is MNHEY, CDR2 SVGAGI, per germline. With V trimmed by 2 bases and J by 9 bases, 8 bases remained unmatched. The CDR3 spans 14 residues. CDR3: CASSYGSSGGPQYF. The CDR3 DNA reads TGTGCCAGCAGTTACGGTTCGAGCGGGGGACCCCAGTACTTC.

This rearrangement joins TRBV19 to TRBJ1-1; 8 positions match TRBD1. The CDR3 length is 14 residues. Trimming removed 5 bases from V and 3 bases from J; junction bases left unmatched: 5. Germline values: CDR1 LNHDA, CDR2 SQIVND (reference sequence). The CDR3 reads CASSRTGGHTEAFF. The CDR3 DNA reads TGTGCCAGTAGTCGCACAGGGGGGCACACTGAAGCTTTCTTT. Supplemented by reference TRBV19 and TRBJ1-1, the full variable domain reads DGGITQSPKYLFRKEGQNVTLSCEQNLNHDAMYWYRQDPGQGLRLIYYSQIVNDFQKGDIAEGYSVSREKKESFPLTVTSAQKNPTAFYLCASSRTGGHTEAFFGQGTRLTVV.

This chain links TRBV29-1 with TRBJ1-4, with D possibly matching TRBD1 (6 bases). Per germline, CDR1 SQVTM and CDR2 ANQGSEA. Deletions cut 6 bases from V and 5 bases from J, with 10 bases between. This CDR3 has 12 amino acids. The CDR3 DNA sequence: TGCAGCGTACAGGGTGGCAATGAAAAACTGTTTTTT. Encoded protein: CSVQGGNEKLFF.

V gene TRBV6-1 combines with J gene TRBJ2-2; 9 bases are a match to TRBD2. Germline CDR1 and CDR2: MNHNS and SASEGT. The CDR3 has 15 amino acids. After removal of 6 bases from V and 7 bases from J, the junction contained 9 bases not matched to a gene. CDR3 sequence reads: CASRNGLALGGELFF. DNA for the CDR3: TGTGCCAGCAGGAACGGACTAGCGTTGGGCGGGGAGCTGTTTTTT.

The J gene is TRBJ1-1, the V gene TRBV9; D remains unclear. V lost 4 bases, J lost 0 bases, and 10 bases lay in between. CDR3 length: 14 residues. Germline V gene sequence: CDR1 SGDLS, CDR2 YYNGEE. Written as DNA, the CDR3 is TGTGCCAGCAGCATAAACTCGATGAACACTGAAGCTTTCTTT. Residues: CASSINSMNTEAFF.

This rearrangement joins TRBV28 to TRBJ1-5; 7 nucleotides match TRBD1. The CDR3 runs to 14 residues. Germline V CDR1 and CDR2: MDHEN, SYDVKM. V trimming: 2 bases; J trimming: 4 bases; junction bases outside the gene matches: 2. As DNA, the CDR3 is TGTGCCAGCAGTTTAATCAGGGGGAATCAGCCCCAGCATTTT. Its translation is CASSLIRGNQPQHF.

The genes are TRBV27 and TRBJ2-2; tentative D call: TRBD1 (6 bases). The CDR3 loop spans 14 amino acids. Trimming took off 0 bases at V and 6 bases at J, with 8 bases between the two ends. Per the germline V gene, CDR1 is MNHEY and CDR2 is SMNVEV (reference sequence). The DNA of the CDR3 is TGTGCCAGCAGTTTATCTCAGGGGTCCGGGGAGCTGTTTTTT. Protein sequence: CASSLSQGSGELFF.

This CDR3 reads CASITGSTDTQYF. As DNA, the CDR3 is TGTGCCAGCATCACGGGTAGCACAGATACGCAGTATTTT. The chain links TRBV2 to TRBJ2-3; D is unclear. V shed 7 bases and J shed 0 bases, with 8 bases lying between them. CDR3 length equals 13 residues. Germline-derived CDR1 and CDR2 are SNHLY and FYNNEI.

The rearrangement links TRBV30 to TRBJ1-2, with TRBD1 matching 7 bases. This CDR3 comprises 12 residues. Germline V lookup: CDR1 GTSNPN, CDR2 SVGIG (reference sequence). V shed 3 bases, J shed 4 bases, and the junction held 2 bases outside the gene matches. CDR3 amino acids: CAWRYRGYGYTF. The CDR3 DNA is TGTGCCTGGAGGTACAGGGGCTATGGCTACACCTTC. The whole variable domain, remainder taken from reference TRBV30 and TRBJ1-2, is SQTIHQWPATLVQPVGSPLSLECTVEGTSNPNLYWYRQAAGRGLQLLFYSVGIGQISSEVPQNLSASRPQDRQFILSSKKLLLSDSGFYLCAWRYRGYGYTFGSGTRLTVV.

This chain connects TRBV4-1 to TRBJ1-1, with TRBD1 matching 9 bases. The CDR3 has 17 amino acids. Germline V gene lookup returns CDR1 MGHRA and CDR2 YSYEKL. Germline trimming cut 3 bases from V and 7 bases from J; bases unmatched to any gene: 15. The CDR3 protein is CASSQAYRGRLEGEAFF. The DNA of the CDR3 is TGCGCCAGCAGCCAGGCCTACAGGGGGCGCTTGGAGGGTGAAGCTTTCTTT.

The genes are TRBV10-3 and TRBJ2-6; 7 bases map to TRBD2. With V trimmed by 3 bases and J by 0 bases, 5 bases remained unmatched. This CDR3 contains 17 residues. Germline CDR1 and CDR2: ENHRY and SYGVKD. CDR3 in DNA: TGTGCCATCAGTGACTCTAGCGGCGGCTCTGGGGCCAACGTCCTGACTTTC. It is translated as CAISDSSGGSGANVLTF.

V usage is TRBV5-1 and J usage is TRBJ1-2, with D possibly being TRBD1 (5 bases). The CDR3 is made up of 13 amino acids. Germline CDR1 reads SGHRS; CDR2 reads YFSETQ. V lost 0 bases to trimming and J lost 4 bases, with 7 bases between them. The chain's CDR3 is CASSLGDSYGYTF. CDR3 sequence (DNA): TGCGCCAGCAGCTTGGGAGACAGCTATGGCTACACCTTC.

This chain links TRBV29-1 with TRBJ1-1, with 7 positions matching TRBD1. Germline trimming cut 0 bases from V and 4 bases from J; bases unmatched to any gene: 5. CDR1 SQVTM and CDR2 ANQGSEA come from the germline V gene. This CDR3 region has 14 residues. The CDR3 reads CSVEENRGRTEAFF. The CDR3 bases are TGCAGCGTTGAAGAAAACAGGGGTCGCACTGAAGCTTTCTTT.

The CDR3: CASSRDREGYEQYF. CDR3 in DNA: TGTGCCAGCAGTCGGGACCGGGAGGGCTACGAGCAGTACTTC. The chain recombines TRBV6-1 with TRBJ2-7; 8 nucleotides line up with TRBD2. Germline V CDR1 and CDR2: MNHNS, SASEGT. V lost 5 bases and J lost 3; bases outside the gene matches: 6. CDR3 length: 14 amino acids.

The rearrangement joins TRBV29-1 to TRBJ1-1; 8 bases align to TRBD1. The CDR3 is 16 residues long. V shed 0 bases and J 1 base; nucleotides not matched to a gene: 7. CDR1 and CDR2 from the germline V gene are SQVTM and ANQGSEA. CDR3 coding DNA: TGCAGCGTTGAAGATTTTGGAGGACAGGGGAACACTGAAGCTTTCTTT. Its translation: CSVEDFGGQGNTEAFF.

The rearrangement uses TRBV30 and TRBJ1-3, with TRBD1 as a possible D gene (5 bases). Trimming removed 0 bases from V and 4 bases from J, with 13 bases in between. This CDR3 spans 15 amino acids. In germline, CDR1 is GTSNPN, CDR2 SVGIG (reference sequence). CDR3 DNA: TGTGCCTGGAGTGTACTCGGGGGGTCCGGAAACACCATATATTTT. Residues: CAWSVLGGSGNTIYF.

The chain has TRBV7-2 and TRBJ2-1; 9 bases line up with TRBD1. The germline gives CDR1 SGHTA, CDR2 FQGNSA. The CDR3 extends over 14 amino acids. V dropped 0 bases and J dropped 12; count of bases not matched to a gene: 6. CDR3 coding DNA: TGTGCCAGCAGCTTAGCAGGACAGGGGTCGGCGCAGTTCTTC. Its translation: CASSLAGQGSAQFF.

The V gene is TRBV5-4, the J gene TRBJ2-2; the D gene is possibly TRBD2 (6 bases). CDR1 is SGHNT and CDR2 is YYREEE in the germline V gene (reference sequence). The ends were cut back, 5 bases at V and 5 bases at J, with 16 bases in the middle. This CDR3 contains 15 residues. The CDR3, as DNA: TGTGCCAGCAGGAGGTCCGGGGAGGTAACCGGGGAGCTGTTTTTT. It yields the protein CASRRSGEVTGELFF. The complete variable domain, with remaining parts taken from reference TRBV5-4 and TRBJ2-2, reads ETGVTQSPTHLIKTRGQQVTLRCSSQSGHNTVSWYQQALGQGPQFIFQYYREEENGRGNFPPRFSGLQFPNYSSELNVNALELDDSALYLCASRRSGEVTGELFFGEGSRLTVL.

The chain is built from TRBV25-1 and TRBJ2-7, with 7 bases lining up with TRBD2. Germline V gives CDR1 MGHDK, CDR2 SYGVNS. V lost 6 bases, J lost 3 bases, and 2 bases stayed unmatched. The CDR3 sequence is 12 residues long. The CDR3 DNA reads as TGTGCCAGCAGCGGGGGGATCTACGAGCAGTACTTC. Translating gives CASSGGIYEQYF.

The rearrangement links TRBV19 to TRBJ1-5; no reliable D call. The length of the CDR3 is 16 residues. V dropped 1 base and J dropped 0 bases, with 10 bases sitting between them. Looked up from germline, CDR1 is LNHDA and CDR2 is SQIVND (reference sequence). The CDR3 sequence is CASSIATAYSNQPQHF. The DNA of the CDR3 is TGTGCCAGTAGTATAGCTACAGCCTATAGCAATCAGCCCCAGCATTTT.

The rearrangement joins TRBV6-1 to TRBJ2-7; TRBD1 agrees at 12 bases. Per germline, CDR1 MNHNS and CDR2 SASEGT. The CDR3 runs 16 residues. Trimming removed 4 bases from V and 5 bases from J; junction bases left unmatched: 9. The CDR3, as DNA: TGTGCCAGCAGTGTCACCGGGACAGGGGGCGTCAACGAGCAGTACTTC. Translating it yields CASSVTGTGGVNEQYF.

This clone was seen a single time. This chain uses TRBV5-1 with TRBJ2-2; a possible D gene is TRBD1 (6 bases). V was clipped by 0 bases and J by 5 bases, with 8 bases between them. This CDR3 contains 14 residues. Germline-derived CDR1 and CDR2 are SGHRS and YFSETQ. The CDR3 is CASSLDRETGELFF. CDR3 nucleotide sequence: TGCGCCAGCAGCTTGGACAGGGAAACCGGGGAGCTGTTTTTT.

This chain connects TRBV7-2 to TRBJ2-7, with 7 nucleotides matching TRBD1. The CDR3 is 13 residues long. CDR1 is SGHTA and CDR2 is FQGNSA in the germline V gene. Trimming cost V 3 bases and J 4 bases; bases outside gene matches: 3. Here the CDR3 DNA reads TGTGCCAGCAGCTTGGGACAGCTATACGAGCAGTACTTC. It codes for CASSLGQLYEQYF.

About this clone itself: At one of its ends the junction is not consistent with the germline gene, which may arise from a read error. The chain employs TRBV7-9 and TRBJ1-1; D remains unclear. The CDR3 runs to 14 residues. The germline V gene encodes CDR1 SEHNR and CDR2 FQNEAQ (reference sequence). The CDR3 bases are TGTGCCAGCAGCTTAGGAGGGTTGAAGACTGAAGCTTTCTTT. The encoded protein is CASSLGGLKTEAFF.

J is TRBJ2-3 and V is TRBV10-2; D perhaps matches TRBD2 (6 bases). Germline CDR1 and CDR2: WSHSY and SAAADI. Deletions cut 5 bases from V and 1 base from J, with 13 bases between. The CDR3 length is 15 residues. The CDR3 nucleotides read TGCGCCAGCAGTCCTCTGGGCGGGGGCACAGATACGCAGTATTTT. It encodes CASSPLGGGTDTQYF.

The chain uses TRBV5-6 and TRBJ1-4; no clear D gene. Germline-derived CDR1 and CDR2 are SGHDT and YYEEEE. This CDR3 is 16 amino acids long. The germline V and J ends were trimmed by 7 bases and 0 bases, with 16 bases remaining between them. CDR3 in amino acids: CASPAPPQPTNEKLFF. CDR3 sequence (DNA): TGTGCCAGCCCCGCGCCCCCGCAACCAACTAATGAAAAACTGTTTTTT.

V usage is TRBV7-3 and J usage is TRBJ2-1; 8 bases match TRBD1. The V segment lost 5 bases and the J segment 7 bases; nucleotides outside the gene matches: 10. CDR1 SGHTA and CDR2 FQGTGA come from the germline V gene. The CDR3 totals 15 residues. The CDR3 DNA follows: TGTGCCAGCAGCCCGATCGGTACAGGGGGGAATGAGCAGTTCTTC. It translates to CASSPIGTGGNEQFF.